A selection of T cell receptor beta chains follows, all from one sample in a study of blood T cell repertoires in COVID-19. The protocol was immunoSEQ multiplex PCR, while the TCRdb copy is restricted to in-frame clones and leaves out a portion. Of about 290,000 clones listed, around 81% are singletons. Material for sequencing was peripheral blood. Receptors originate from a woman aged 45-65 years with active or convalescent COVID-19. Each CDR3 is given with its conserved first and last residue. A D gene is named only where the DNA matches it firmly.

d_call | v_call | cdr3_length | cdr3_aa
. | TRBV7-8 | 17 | CASSRRVIESSYNEQFF
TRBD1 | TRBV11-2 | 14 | CASSQGTALAGYTF
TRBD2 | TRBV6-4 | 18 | CASSEVLAGTDSYNEQFF
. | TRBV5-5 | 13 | CASSYGHVGGYTF
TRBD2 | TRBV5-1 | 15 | CASSGLSGGRKTQYF
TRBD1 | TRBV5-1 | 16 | CASSLGRTGGHNEQFF
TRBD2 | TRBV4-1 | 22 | CASSQARTQRGLAGTNTGELFF
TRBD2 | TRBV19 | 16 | CASSILALAGADTQYF
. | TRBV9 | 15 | CASSPGSVPNEKLFF
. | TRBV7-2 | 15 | CASSSSRGTGNTIYF
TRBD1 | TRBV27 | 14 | CASSFNRGESPLHF
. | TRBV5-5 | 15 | CASSLRQFSGNTIYF
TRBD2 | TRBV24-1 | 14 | CATSGGAGGNEQFF
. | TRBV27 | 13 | CASSLFRDYGYTF
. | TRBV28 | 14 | CASSSTPPAAGLPF
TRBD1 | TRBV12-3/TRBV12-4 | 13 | CASTTGGSSPLHF
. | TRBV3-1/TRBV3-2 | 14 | CASSQRVAGNTIYF
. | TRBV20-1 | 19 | CSAIESLDRTHIRGDTQYF
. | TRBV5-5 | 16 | CASSSVAGAPYNEQFF
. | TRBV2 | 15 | CASRRQSSYNSPLHF
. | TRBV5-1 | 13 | CASSQLSGREQYF
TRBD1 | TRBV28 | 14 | CASTPRQGVYGYTF
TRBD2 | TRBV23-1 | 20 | CASSHLNPPGLAGGLYEQYF
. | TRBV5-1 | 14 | CASSLGRGNSPLHF
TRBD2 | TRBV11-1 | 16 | CASRPGLADFSYEQYF
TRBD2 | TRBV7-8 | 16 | CASSTRLAQSSYEQYF
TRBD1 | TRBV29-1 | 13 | CSGLTGTNTEAFF
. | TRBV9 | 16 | CASSPGVAGFTYEQYF
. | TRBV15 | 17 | CATSRDRRGLATGELFF
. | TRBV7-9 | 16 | CASSSPRAGRHDGYTF
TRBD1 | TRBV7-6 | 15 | CASSPGTGGNSPLHF
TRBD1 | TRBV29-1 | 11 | CSGGTGDGYTF
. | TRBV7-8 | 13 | CASSPDPGSPLHF
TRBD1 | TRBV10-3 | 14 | CAIKGRGYNSPLHF
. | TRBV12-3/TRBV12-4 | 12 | CASSLGVSGYTF
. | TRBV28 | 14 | CASRGGPASTEAFF
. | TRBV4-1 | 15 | CASSQQGGGTYEQYF
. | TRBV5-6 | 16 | CASSPFFPGVVGELFF
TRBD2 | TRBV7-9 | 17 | CASSYYSSGRNTGELFF
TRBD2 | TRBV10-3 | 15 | CAIRRSGRVEDTQYF
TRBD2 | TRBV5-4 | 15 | CASSLSSGRSNEQFF
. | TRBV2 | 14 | CASSDRGLSEKLFF
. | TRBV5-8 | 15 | CASSFPAGAGEKLFF
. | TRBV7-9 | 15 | CASSADRGRNEKLFF
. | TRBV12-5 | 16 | CASGLANLRMNTEAFF
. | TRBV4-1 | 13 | CASSQRALGELFF
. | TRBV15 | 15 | CATSRDGQFNNEQFF
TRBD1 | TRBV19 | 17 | CASSLGQSVLANEKLFF
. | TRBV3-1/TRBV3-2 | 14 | CASSQMGRGNEQFF
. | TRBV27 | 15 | CASSRTRDSNTEAFF
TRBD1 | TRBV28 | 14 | CASSPYRQGGMAFF
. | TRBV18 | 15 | CASSPLSSQSNEQYF